These 12 T cell receptor beta chains were all obtained from the same sample, sequenced in a study of cytomegalovirus exposure and HLA in healthy donors. PCR involved 60 Vbeta and 13 Jbeta primers. Produced via immunoSEQ multiplex PCR; TCRdb's table is partial and in-frame only. This sample yields approximately 160,000 clones, of which approximately 71% are seen a single time; over 4.5% belongs to the top ten. Specimen: PBMCs. The receptors derive from a male donor in good health and CMV-seronegative.

The chain has TRBV9 and TRBJ2-3, with 7 bases that match TRBD2. The CDR3 has 14 residues. The V gene's germline CDR1 is SGDLS and CDR2 YYNGEE. J was trimmed by 5 bases and V by 2 bases; bases with no gene match: 5. CDR3 residues: CASSVRAGLDTQYF. The CDR3 bases are TGTGCCAGCAGCGTTCGAGCGGGGCTAGATACGCAGTATTTT.

This clone was counted between two and nine times. The chain carries TRBV5-6 and TRBJ2-3; TRBD2 matches at 12 bases. The CDR3 length is 18 residues. The V segment lost 4 bases and the J segment 4 bases; nucleotides outside the gene matches: 13. Germline loops: CDR1 SGHDT, CDR2 YYEEEE. The CDR3 coding sequence is TGTGCCAGCAGCAAGGGACTAGCGGGCTTAAGGGAACCAGATACGCAGTATTTT. It is translated as CASSKGLAGLREPDTQYF.

In this sample, this clone turned up a few times. The rearrangement joins TRBV20-1 to TRBJ1-1; no definite D call. The CDR3 extends over 10 amino acids. Deletions cut 3 bases from V and 7 bases from J, with 6 bases between. Looked up from germline, CDR1 is DFQATT and CDR2 is SNEGSKA (reference sequence). CDR3 sequence reads: CSARASEAFF. CDR3 coding DNA: TGCAGTGCTAGGGCTAGTGAAGCTTTCTTT.

J is TRBJ1-3 and V is TRBV6-6; 9 nucleotides align to TRBD1. The germline CDR1 and CDR2 sequences are MNHNY and SVGAGI (reference sequence). Trimming removed 5 bases from V and 0 bases from J; junction bases left unmatched: 5. The length of the CDR3 is 16 residues. The CDR3 spells CASSNRGPSSGNTIYF. CDR3 bases: TGTGCCAGCAGTAACAGGGGGCCGAGCTCTGGAAACACCATATATTTT.

The rearrangement links TRBV4-2 to TRBJ2-5, with 8 nucleotides matching TRBD1. The end of the DNA fits TRBJ2-7 better, so the J call may be wrong. The CDR3 runs 16 residues. Germline V gene sequence: CDR1 LGHNA, CDR2 YNFKEQ. CDR3 sequence reads: CASATQAGTGSYEQYF. The CDR3 bases are TGTGCCAGTGCTACCCAAGCCGGGACAGGCTCCTACGAGCAGTACTTC.

In this sample, this clone turned up a few times. The CDR3 sequence is CASSFKWEGYYNEQFF. The CDR3 nucleotides read TGTGCCAGCAGTTTTAAATGGGAGGGCTATTACAATGAGCAGTTCTTC. The chain has TRBV6-5 and TRBJ2-1; 7 bases match TRBD2. The CDR3 contains 16 residues. Unmatched junction bases numbered 10, after V lost 4 bases and J lost 4 bases. Per the germline V gene, CDR1 is MNHEY and CDR2 is SVGAGI.

The chain links TRBV29-1 to TRBJ1-3; 7 bases map to TRBD1. The CDR3 has 14 amino acids. CDR1 is SQVTM and CDR2 is ANQGSEA in the germline V gene. The J segment lost 0 bases and the V segment lost 7 bases, leaving 6 bases of the junction unmatched. The CDR3 spells CSAAGGRSGNTIYF. The CDR3 DNA reads as TGCAGCGCAGCAGGGGGTCGCTCTGGAAACACCATATATTTT.

The gene calls are TRBV27 and TRBJ1-1, with a tentative D call TRBD1 (5 bases). Trimming took 5 bases from V and 5 from J, leaving 15 bases between them. Germline lookup yields CDR1 MNHEY and CDR2 SMNVEV (reference sequence). The CDR3 has 14 residues. Here the CDR3 reads CASSLIGGQTEAFF. The CDR3 nucleotides read TGTGCCAGCAGTCTTATCGGGGGTCAGACTGAAGCTTTCTTT.

This clone was counted a few times. One end of the junction varies from germline; a read error may be responsible. In nucleotides, the CDR3 is TGTGCCAGCAGTGACGTACAGAACGCTGAAGCTTTCTTT. The encoded protein is CASSDVQNAEAFF. The J gene is TRBJ1-1, the V gene TRBV6-5; D unresolved. Germline assignment: CDR1 MNHEY and CDR2 SVGAGI. This CDR3 has 13 residues.

This chain joins TRBV7-2 and TRBJ1-2; D is unresolved. Germline V gene sequence: CDR1 SGHTA, CDR2 FQGNSA. This CDR3 has 11 amino acids. Trimming took off 5 bases at V and 8 bases at J, with 9 bases between the two ends. As DNA, the CDR3 is TGTGCCAGCAGCCCCGCTAGAGGCTACACCTTC. The encoded protein is CASSPARGYTF.

The chain combines TRBV7-9 with TRBJ1-1, with TRBD1 as a possible D gene (6 bases). The CDR3 contains 14 residues. The V end lost 3 bases, the J end lost 4 bases, and 12 bases lay between the germline ends. The germline V gene encodes CDR1 SEHNR and CDR2 FQNEAQ (reference sequence). The DNA for the CDR3 is TGTGCCAGCAGCTTTTGGGGGCTTAGCACTGAAGCTTTCTTT. It is translated as CASSFWGLSTEAFF.

The J gene is TRBJ2-7, the V gene TRBV10-3; no clear D gene. Germline V CDR1 and CDR2: ENHRY, SYGVKD. The CDR3 runs 11 residues. Trimming left V 5 bases short and J 6 bases short, with 8 bases between. For the CDR3, the DNA is TGTGCCATCAGTTTGGGCTCCGAGCAGTACTTC. Translated, it gives CAISLGSEQYF.